The 11 T cell receptor beta chains in this list originate from one sample, sequenced in a study of technical replicates of blood from a handful of donors. Libraries were prepared by immunoSEQ multiplex PCR; TCRdb keeps only in-frame clonotypes and omits some of them. The table includes some 60,000 clones, around 92% detected once. Material: PBMCs. Receptors were obtained from a human donor in good health. Some clones in this sample may be carry-over from other donors' samples.

A few counts support this clone. Other DNA sequences of this sample code for an identical CDR3. The chain employs TRBV5-1 and TRBJ2-1; 9 nucleotides agree with TRBD2. V lost 4 bases and J lost 4; bases outside the gene matches: 3. The CDR3 covers 14 residues. From germline, CDR1 is SGHRS and CDR2 YFSETQ. The CDR3 reads CASSSSGGYNEQFF. As DNA, the CDR3 is TGCGCCAGCAGCAGTAGCGGGGGTTACAATGAGCAGTTCTTC.

V gene TRBV19 combines with J gene TRBJ1-5; D uncertain. V was cut by 3 bases and J by 2 bases, with 8 bases left in between. Looked up from germline, CDR1 is LNHDA and CDR2 is SQIVND (reference sequence). This CDR3 contains 14 residues. Here the CDR3 DNA reads TGTGCCAGTAGTATGGTCGGGGGCAATCAGCCCCAGCATTTT. It specifies CASSMVGGNQPQHF.

The V gene is TRBV19, the J gene TRBJ2-6; a weak D match, TRBD1 (5 bases). This CDR3 is 14 amino acids long. Trimming left V 5 bases short and J 4 bases short, with 9 bases between. Germline V CDR1 and CDR2: LNHDA, SQIVND (reference sequence). In DNA form, the CDR3 reads TGTGCCAGTAGTCAACCAGGGGGGGCCAACGTCCTGACTTTC. The encoded protein is CASSQPGGANVLTF.

The V and J genes are TRBV7-2 and TRBJ1-2, with D unresolved. Between the trimmed V and J ends, which lost 3 bases and 5 bases, there was a span of 7 bases. Germline V CDR1 and CDR2: SGHTA, FQGNSA. The CDR3 consists of 12 residues. CDR3 sequence (DNA): TGTGCCAGCAGCTTTCTATTATATGGCTACACCTTC. Protein product: CASSFLLYGYTF.

The CDR3 coding sequence is TGCGCCAGCAGCCAAGAAAGTGCGCGGTCCTACGAGCAGTACTTC. Translation: CASSQESARSYEQYF. This chain uses TRBV4-1 with TRBJ2-7; no clear D gene. CDR3 length equals 15 residues. V dropped 0 bases and J dropped 1 base, with 10 bases sitting between them. Germline values: CDR1 MGHRA, CDR2 YSYEKL.

The V call is TRBV7-2, the J call TRBJ1-6; D gene ambiguous. V was cut by 4 bases and J by 7 bases, with 11 bases left in between. This CDR3 has 14 residues. In germline, CDR1 is SGHTA, CDR2 FQGNSA. CDR3 DNA: TGTGCCAGCAGCTACCGGGGTACCAATTCACCCCTCCACTTT. Translation gives CASSYRGTNSPLHF.

The chain links TRBV7-2 to TRBJ1-6; D is possibly TRBD1 (5 bases). Per germline, CDR1 SGHTA and CDR2 FQGNSA. The CDR3 is 15 residues long. V was cut by 0 bases and J by 9 bases, with 12 bases left in between. CDR3 in DNA: TGTGCCAGCAGCTTAGCGCCCTGGGGGGGTTCACCCCTCCACTTT. It specifies CASSLAPWGGSPLHF. The full variable domain, in which reference TRBV7-2 and TRBJ1-6 provide the parts outside the CDR3, is GAGVSQSPSNKVTEKGKDVELRCDPISGHTALYWYRQSLGQGLEFLIYFQGNSAPDKSGLPSDRFSAERTGGSVSTLTIQRTQQEDSAVYLCASSLAPWGGSPLHFGNGTRLTVT.

CDR3 in amino acids: CAISGQGGEKLFF. CDR3 DNA: TGTGCCATCAGCGGACAGGGCGGTGAAAAACTGTTTTTT. The V call is TRBV10-3, the J call TRBJ1-4; 8 bases agree with TRBD1. Germline CDR1 reads ENHRY; CDR2 reads SYGVKD. V was clipped by 6 bases and J by 7 bases; unmatched bases: 4. The CDR3 consists of 13 residues.

V usage is TRBV4-1 and J usage is TRBJ1-1, with a weak D call TRBD1 (6 bases). CDR1 MGHRA and CDR2 YSYEKL come from the germline V gene. The germline V and J ends were trimmed by 3 bases and 3 bases, with 20 bases remaining between them. The CDR3 covers 17 residues. The CDR3 loop is CASSHLPGQSRDTEAFF. CDR3 bases: TGCGCCAGCAGCCATCTCCCAGGACAGTCGAGGGACACTGAAGCTTTCTTT.

This sequence joins TRBV5-4 and TRBJ1-2, with TRBD1 matching over 9 bases. In germline, CDR1 is SGHNT, CDR2 YYREEE (reference sequence). This CDR3 has 13 residues. The J segment lost 8 bases and the V segment lost 3 bases, leaving 5 bases of the junction unmatched. CDR3 loop: CASSSGQGKGYTF. The CDR3 DNA is TGTGCCAGCAGCTCTGGACAGGGGAAGGGCTACACCTTC.

This chain joins TRBV9 and TRBJ1-2; weak D call: TRBD1 (6 bases). Trimming shortened V by 3 bases and J by 5 bases, and 20 bases separated the two germline ends. The CDR3 consists of 16 residues. The V gene's germline CDR1 is SGDLS and CDR2 YYNGEE. The CDR3 region is CASSGNRDTLRYGYTF. For the CDR3, the DNA is TGTGCCAGCAGCGGTAACCGGGACACCCTTCGGTATGGCTACACCTTC.